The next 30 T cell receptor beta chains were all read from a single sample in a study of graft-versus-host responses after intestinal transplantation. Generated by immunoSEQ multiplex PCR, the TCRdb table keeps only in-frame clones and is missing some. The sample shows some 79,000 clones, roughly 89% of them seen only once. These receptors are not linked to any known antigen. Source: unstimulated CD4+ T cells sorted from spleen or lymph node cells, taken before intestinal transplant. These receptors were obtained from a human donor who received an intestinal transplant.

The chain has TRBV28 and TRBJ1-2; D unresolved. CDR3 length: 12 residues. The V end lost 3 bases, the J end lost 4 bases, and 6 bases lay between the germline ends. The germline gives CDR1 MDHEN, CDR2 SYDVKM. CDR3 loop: CASSLGSYGYTF. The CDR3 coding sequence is TGTGCCAGCAGTTTGGGGAGCTATGGCTACACCTTC.

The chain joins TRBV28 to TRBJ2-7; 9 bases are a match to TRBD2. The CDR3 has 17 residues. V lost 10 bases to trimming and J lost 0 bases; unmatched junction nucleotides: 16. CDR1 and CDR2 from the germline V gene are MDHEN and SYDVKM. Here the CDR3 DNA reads TGTGCCACCCGGGGTGGAGGCGGGAGGGGCAGCTCCTACGAGCAGTACTTC. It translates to CATRGGGGRGSSYEQYF.

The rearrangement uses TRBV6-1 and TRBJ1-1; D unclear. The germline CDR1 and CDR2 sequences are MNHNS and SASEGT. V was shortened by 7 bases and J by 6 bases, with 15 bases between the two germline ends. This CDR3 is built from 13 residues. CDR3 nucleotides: TGTGCCAGCACGGAACAGTTCGATGCTGAAGCTTTCTTT. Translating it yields CASTEQFDAEAFF.

The CDR3 reads CASSFTAGETDTQYF. As DNA, the CDR3 is TGTGCCAGCAGTTTTACAGCGGGTGAGACAGATACGCAGTATTTT. The chain links TRBV27 to TRBJ2-3; maybe TRBD2 (6 bases). This CDR3 comprises 15 residues. The V gene lost 3 bases and the J gene lost 3 bases, with 13 bases spanning the gap. The germline gives CDR1 MNHEY, CDR2 SMNVEV (reference sequence).

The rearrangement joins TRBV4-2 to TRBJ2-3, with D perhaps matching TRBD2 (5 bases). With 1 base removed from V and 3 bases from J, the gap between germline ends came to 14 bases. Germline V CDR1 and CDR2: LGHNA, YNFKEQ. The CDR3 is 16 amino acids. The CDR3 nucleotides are TGTGCCAGCAGCCAAGTCCCGAAAGGCGGGACAGATACGCAGTATTTT. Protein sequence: CASSQVPKGGTDTQYF.

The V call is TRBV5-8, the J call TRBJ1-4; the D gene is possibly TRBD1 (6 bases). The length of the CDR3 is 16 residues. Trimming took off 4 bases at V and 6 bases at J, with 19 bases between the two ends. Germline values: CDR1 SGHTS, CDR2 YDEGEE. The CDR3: CASSQGQLGSYEKLFF. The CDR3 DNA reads TGTGCCAGCAGCCAAGGACAGCTGGGTTCCTATGAAAAACTGTTTTTT.

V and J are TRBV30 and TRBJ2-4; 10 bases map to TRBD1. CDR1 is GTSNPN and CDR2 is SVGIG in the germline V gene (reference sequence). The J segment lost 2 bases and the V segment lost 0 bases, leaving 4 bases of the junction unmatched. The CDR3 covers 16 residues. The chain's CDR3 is CAWSVLGQGPKNIQYF. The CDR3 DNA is TGTGCCTGGAGTGTTCTGGGACAGGGGCCCAAAAACATTCAGTACTTC.

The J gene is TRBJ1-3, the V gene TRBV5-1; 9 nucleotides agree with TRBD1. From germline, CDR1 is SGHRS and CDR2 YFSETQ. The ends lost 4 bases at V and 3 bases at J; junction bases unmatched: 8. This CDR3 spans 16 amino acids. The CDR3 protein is CASSPGQGESGNTIYF. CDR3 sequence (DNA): TGCGCCAGCAGCCCGGGACAGGGTGAAAGTGGAAACACCATATATTTT.

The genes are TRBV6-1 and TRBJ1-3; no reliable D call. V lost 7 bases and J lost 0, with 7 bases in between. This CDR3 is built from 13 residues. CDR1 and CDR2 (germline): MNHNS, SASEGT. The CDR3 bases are TGTGCCAGCAAGATCAGCTCTGGAAACACCATATATTTT. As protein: CASKISSGNTIYF.

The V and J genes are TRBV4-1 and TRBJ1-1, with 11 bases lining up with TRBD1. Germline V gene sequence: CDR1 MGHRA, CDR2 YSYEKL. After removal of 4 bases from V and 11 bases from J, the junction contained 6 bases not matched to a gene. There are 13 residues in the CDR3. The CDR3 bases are TGCGCCAGCAGCCGGGGACAGGGGGTTAACGCTTTCTTT. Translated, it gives CASSRGQGVNAFF.

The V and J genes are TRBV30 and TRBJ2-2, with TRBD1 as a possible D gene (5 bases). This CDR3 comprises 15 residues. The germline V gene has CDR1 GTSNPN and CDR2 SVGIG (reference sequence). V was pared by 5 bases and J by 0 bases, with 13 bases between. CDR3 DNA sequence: TGTGCCTGGTATCCAGGGCCCGCGAACACCGGGGAGCTGTTTTTT. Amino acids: CAWYPGPANTGELFF.

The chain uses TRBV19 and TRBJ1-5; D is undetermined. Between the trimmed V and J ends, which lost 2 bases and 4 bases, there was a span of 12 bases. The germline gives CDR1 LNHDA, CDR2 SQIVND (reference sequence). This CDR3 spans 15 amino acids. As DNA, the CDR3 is TGTGCCAGTAGTATAACAACCGCTGAAAATCAGCCCCAGCATTTT. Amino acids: CASSITTAENQPQHF.

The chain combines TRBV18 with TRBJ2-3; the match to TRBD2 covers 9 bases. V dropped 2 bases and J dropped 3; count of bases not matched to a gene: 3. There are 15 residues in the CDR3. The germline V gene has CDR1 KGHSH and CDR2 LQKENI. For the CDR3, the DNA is TGTGCCAGCTCACCATCAGCGGGGGGAACAGATACGCAGTATTTT. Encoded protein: CASSPSAGGTDTQYF.

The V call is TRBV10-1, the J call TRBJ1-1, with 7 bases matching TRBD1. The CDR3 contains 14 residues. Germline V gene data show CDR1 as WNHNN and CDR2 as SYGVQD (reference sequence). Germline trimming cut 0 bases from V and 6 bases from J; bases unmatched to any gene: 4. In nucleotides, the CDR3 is TGCGCCAGCAGTGAGTCGCCCACAGGGGCTGAAGCTTTCTTT. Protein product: CASSESPTGAEAFF.

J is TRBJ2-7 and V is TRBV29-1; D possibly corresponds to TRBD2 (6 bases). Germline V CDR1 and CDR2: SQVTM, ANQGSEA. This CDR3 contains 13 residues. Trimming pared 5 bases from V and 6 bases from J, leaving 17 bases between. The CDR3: CSVSLGGTSEQYF. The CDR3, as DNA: TGCAGCGTTTCCCTGGGCGGGACTTCCGAGCAGTACTTC.

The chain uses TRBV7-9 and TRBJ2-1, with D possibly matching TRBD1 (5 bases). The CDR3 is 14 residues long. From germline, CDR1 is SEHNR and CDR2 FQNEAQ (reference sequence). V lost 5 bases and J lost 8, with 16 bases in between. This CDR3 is CASSGQRGSDEQFF. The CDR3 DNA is TGTGCCAGCAGCGGGCAAAGGGGTTCCGATGAGCAGTTCTTC.

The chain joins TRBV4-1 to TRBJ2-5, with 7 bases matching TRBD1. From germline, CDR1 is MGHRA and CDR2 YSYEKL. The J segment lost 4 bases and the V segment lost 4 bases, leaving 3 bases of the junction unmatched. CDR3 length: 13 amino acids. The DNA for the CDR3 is TGCGCCAGCAGCCTAAGGACAGGAGAGACCCAGTACTTC. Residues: CASSLRTGETQYF.

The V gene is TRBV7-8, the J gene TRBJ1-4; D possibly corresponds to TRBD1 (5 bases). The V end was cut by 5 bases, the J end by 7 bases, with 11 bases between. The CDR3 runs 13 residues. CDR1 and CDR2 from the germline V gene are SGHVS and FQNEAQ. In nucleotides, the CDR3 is TGTGCCAGCAGCGTCGGACAAAGTGAAAAACTGTTTTTT. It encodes CASSVGQSEKLFF.

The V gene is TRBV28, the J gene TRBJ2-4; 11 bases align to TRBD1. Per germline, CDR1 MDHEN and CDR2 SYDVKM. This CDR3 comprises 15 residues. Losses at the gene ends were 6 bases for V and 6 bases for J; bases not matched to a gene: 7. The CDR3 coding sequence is TGTGCCAGCAGACCCGGGACAGGGGGAGTAAACATTCAGTACTTC. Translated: CASRPGTGGVNIQYF.

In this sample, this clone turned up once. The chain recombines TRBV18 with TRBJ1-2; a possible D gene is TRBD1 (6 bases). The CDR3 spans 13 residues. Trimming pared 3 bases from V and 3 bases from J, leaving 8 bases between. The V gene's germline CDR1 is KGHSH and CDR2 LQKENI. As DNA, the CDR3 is TGTGCCAGCTCACCTAACAGGGACTATGGCTACACCTTC. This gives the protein CASSPNRDYGYTF. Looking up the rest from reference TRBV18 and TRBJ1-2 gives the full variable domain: NAGVMQNPRHLVRRRGQEARLRCSPMKGHSHVYWYRQLPEEGLKFMVYLQKENIIDESGMPKERFSAEFPKEGPSILRIQQVVRGDSAAYFCASSPNRDYGYTFGSGTRLTVV.

The CDR3: CASTLVGGISTDTQYF. The CDR3 nucleotides are TGTGCCAGCACCCTGGTGGGGGGTATTAGCACAGATACGCAGTATTTT. The chain has TRBV28 and TRBJ2-3, with D maybe TRBD2 (6 bases). This CDR3 has 16 residues. V was cut by 7 bases and J by 0 bases, with 17 bases left in between. Per germline, CDR1 MDHEN and CDR2 SYDVKM.

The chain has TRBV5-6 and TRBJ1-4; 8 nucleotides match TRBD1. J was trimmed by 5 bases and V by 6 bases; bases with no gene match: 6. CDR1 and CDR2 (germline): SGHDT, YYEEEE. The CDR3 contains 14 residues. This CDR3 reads CASTPRTGNEKLFF. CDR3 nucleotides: TGTGCCAGCACCCCCCGGACAGGGAATGAAAAACTGTTTTTT.

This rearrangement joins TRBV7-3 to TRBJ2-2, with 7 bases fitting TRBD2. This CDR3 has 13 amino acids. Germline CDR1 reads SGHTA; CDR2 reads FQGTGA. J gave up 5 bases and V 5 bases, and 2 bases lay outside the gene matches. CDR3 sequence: CASSPGGTGELFF. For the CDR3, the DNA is TGTGCCAGCAGCCCCGGGGGGACCGGGGAGCTGTTTTTT. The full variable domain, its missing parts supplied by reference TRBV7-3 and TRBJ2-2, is GAGVSQTPSNKVTEKGKYVELRCDPISGHTALYWYRQSLGQGPEFLIYFQGTGAADDSGLPNDRFFAVRPEGSVSTLKIQRTERGDSAVYLCASSPGGTGELFFGEGSRLTVL.

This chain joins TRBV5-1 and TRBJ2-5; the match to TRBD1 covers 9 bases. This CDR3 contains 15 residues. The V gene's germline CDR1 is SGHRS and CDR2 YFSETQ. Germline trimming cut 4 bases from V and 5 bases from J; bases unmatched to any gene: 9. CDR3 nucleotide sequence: TGCGCCAGCAGCCTAATGACAGGGGGTTTTGAGACCCAGTACTTC. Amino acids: CASSLMTGGFETQYF. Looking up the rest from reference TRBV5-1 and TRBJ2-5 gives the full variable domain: KAGVTQTPRYLIKTRGQQVTLSCSPISGHRSVSWYQQTPGQGLQFLFEYFSETQRNKGNFPGRFSGRQFSNSRSEMNVSTLELGDSALYLCASSLMTGGFETQYFGPGTRLLVL.

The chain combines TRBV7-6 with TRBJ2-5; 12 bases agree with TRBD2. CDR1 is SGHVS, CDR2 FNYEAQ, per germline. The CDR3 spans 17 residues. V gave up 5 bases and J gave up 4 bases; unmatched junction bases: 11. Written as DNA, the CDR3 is TGTGCCAGCAGCGCCGCACTAGCGGGAGGCGTCTTAGAGACCCAGTACTTC. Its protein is CASSAALAGGVLETQYF.

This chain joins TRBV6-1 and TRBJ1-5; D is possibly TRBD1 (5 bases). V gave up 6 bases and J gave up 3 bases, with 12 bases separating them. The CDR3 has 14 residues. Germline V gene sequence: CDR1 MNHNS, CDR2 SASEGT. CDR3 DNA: TGTGCCAGCAGAACCCGGGACTTCAATCAGCCCCAGCATTTT. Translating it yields CASRTRDFNQPQHF.

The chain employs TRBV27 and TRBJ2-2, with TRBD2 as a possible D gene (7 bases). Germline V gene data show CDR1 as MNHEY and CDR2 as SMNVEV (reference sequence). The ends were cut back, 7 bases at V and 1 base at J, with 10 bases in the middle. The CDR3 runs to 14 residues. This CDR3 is CASKGGGNTGELFF. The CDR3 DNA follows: TGTGCCAGCAAGGGAGGGGGGAACACCGGGGAGCTGTTTTTT.

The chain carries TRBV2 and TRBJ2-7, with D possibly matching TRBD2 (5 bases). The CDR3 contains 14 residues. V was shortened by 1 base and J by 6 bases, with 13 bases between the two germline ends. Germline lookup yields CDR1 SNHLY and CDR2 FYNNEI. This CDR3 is CASSEGGAPSEQYF. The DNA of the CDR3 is TGTGCCAGCAGTGAAGGGGGAGCTCCATCCGAGCAGTACTTC.

CDR3 amino acids: CASSQKVAGEEFF. In DNA, the CDR3 is TGTGCCAGCAGCCAGAAAGTAGCGGGAGAGGAGTTCTTC. This rearrangement joins TRBV27 to TRBJ2-1; TRBD2 aligns across 9 bases. The germline CDR1 and CDR2 sequences are MNHEY and SMNVEV (reference sequence). The CDR3 is 13 residues long. V was clipped by 6 bases and J by 14 bases; unmatched bases: 11.

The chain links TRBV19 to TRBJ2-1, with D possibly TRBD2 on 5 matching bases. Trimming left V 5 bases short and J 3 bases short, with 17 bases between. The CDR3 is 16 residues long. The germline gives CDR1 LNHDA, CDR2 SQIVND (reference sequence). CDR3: CASSHLALNLYNEQFF. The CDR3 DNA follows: TGTGCCAGTAGTCACCTAGCCCTGAACCTCTACAATGAGCAGTTCTTC. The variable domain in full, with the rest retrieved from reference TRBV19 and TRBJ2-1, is DGGITQSPKYLFRKEGQNVTLSCEQNLNHDAMYWYRQDPGQGLRLIYYSQIVNDFQKGDIAEGYSVSREKKESFPLTVTSAQKNPTAFYLCASSHLALNLYNEQFFGPGTRLTVL.